This is a list of T cell receptor beta chains from one sample in a study of glioma-infiltrating T cells after dendritic cell vaccination. Profiled with immunoSEQ multiplex PCR; TCRdb holds only in-frame clones, not every one. Of tens of thousands of clones in the sample, 82% are singletons; the top ten hold approximately 8.3%. The sequencing here drew on blood, taken before dendritic cell vaccination. The receptor set was obtained from a human donor with glioblastoma. Both conserved end residues are part of each CDR3. The D gene is left open where the match is weak. Not every row has a clone size; where given, it reads once, few, many or a size class.

D: -
V: TRBV2
J: TRBJ2-1
size: -
CDR3: CASTKDYSYNEQFF
DNA: TGTGCCAGCACAAAAGACTACTCCTACAATGAGCAGTTCTTC

D: TRBD2
V: TRBV30
J: TRBJ2-2
size: -
CDR3: CAWSLAGFSTGELFF
DNA: TGTGCCTGGTCGCTAGCGGGGTTTTCCACCGGGGAGCTGTTTTTT

D: -
V: TRBV5-1
J: TRBJ2-7
size: -
CDR3: CASTFPVEPVSYEQYF
DNA: TGCGCCAGCACCTTTCCAGTGGAGCCTGTTTCCTACGAGCAGTACTTC

D: -
V: TRBV10-1
J: TRBJ2-3
size: -
CDR3: CASHGGDCENTQYF
DNA: TGCGCCAGCCACGGCGGGGACTGCGAAAATACGCAGTATTTT

D: TRBD1
V: TRBV7-3
J: TRBJ1-2
size: -
CDR3: CASSPQGQALGGYTF
DNA: TGTGCCAGCAGCCCCCAGGGACAGGCTCTTGGGGGCTACACCTTC

D: TRBD1
V: TRBV7-8
J: TRBJ1-4
size: -
CDR3: CASSPRRRQGEKLFF
DNA: TGTGCCAGCAGCCCCCGCCGGCGACAGGGTGAAAAACTGTTTTTT

D: -
V: TRBV9
J: TRBJ1-1
size: -
CDR3: CASSARGAEVNTEAFF
DNA: TGTGCCAGCAGCGCCCGAGGAGCAGAGGTTAACACTGAAGCTTTCTTT

D: TRBD1
V: TRBV10-3
J: TRBJ2-7
size: -
CDR3: CAIKGQVVSEQYF
DNA: TGTGCCATCAAGGGACAGGTAGTATCTGAGCAGTACTTC

D: -
V: TRBV4-2
J: TRBJ1-1
size: -
CDR3: CASSQDIPGSTEAFF
DNA: TGTGCCAGCAGCCAAGATATTCCAGGCTCCACTGAAGCTTTCTTT

D: TRBD2
V: TRBV30
J: TRBJ2-5
size: -
CDR3: CAWSPPLFLAGGPSGETQYF
DNA: TGTGCCTGGAGTCCTCCCCTCTTTTTAGCGGGGGGGCCCTCAGGAGAGACCCAGTACTTC

D: TRBD1
V: TRBV11-3
J: TRBJ2-5
size: -
CDR3: CASSLGQGQYF
DNA: TGTGCCAGCAGCTTAGGACAGGGGCAGTACTTC

D: TRBD1
V: TRBV14
J: TRBJ1-1
size: -
CDR3: CASSLWTGVDTEAFF
DNA: TGTGCCAGCAGCCTTTGGACAGGCGTGGACACTGAAGCTTTCTTT

D: TRBD1
V: TRBV19
J: TRBJ2-7
size: -
CDR3: CASSIAPGQDYEQYF
DNA: TGTGCCAGTAGTATAGCTCCGGGACAGGACTACGAGCAGTACTTC

D: -
V: TRBV27
J: TRBJ1-2
size: -
CDR3: CASKGSGAYGYTF
DNA: TGTGCCAGCAAGGGTAGCGGGGCCTATGGCTACACCTTC

D: TRBD1
V: TRBV7-2
J: TRBJ2-7
size: -
CDR3: CASSSGTGRGVYF
DNA: TGTGCCAGCAGCTCCGGGACAGGGCGAGGGGTGTACTTC

D: TRBD1
V: TRBV18
J: TRBJ1-2
size: once
CDR3: CASSPPRTGASNYGYTF
DNA: TGTGCCAGCTCACCACCTCGGACAGGAGCTTCCAACTATGGCTACACCTTC

D: -
V: TRBV5-4
J: TRBJ2-7
size: -
CDR3: CASSYSAGRRFEQYF
DNA: TGTGCCAGCAGTTACTCAGCTGGGAGAAGATTCGAGCAGTACTTC

D: TRBD2
V: TRBV7-2
J: TRBJ2-1
size: -
CDR3: CASSQRGTSGGYNEQFF
DNA: TGTGCCAGCAGCCAGCGGGGGACTAGCGGGGGGTACAATGAGCAGTTCTTC

D: TRBD1
V: TRBV11-3
J: TRBJ2-3
size: -
CDR3: CASSLVIGDRDRGYLDTQYF
DNA: TGTGCCAGCAGCTTAGTTATCGGAGACAGGGACAGGGGATATCTTGATACGCAGTATTTT

D: TRBD1
V: TRBV5-1
J: TRBJ2-7
size: -
CDR3: CASSGQGAGEQYF
DNA: TGCGCCAGCTCCGGACAGGGGGCGGGTGAGCAGTACTTC

D: TRBD1
V: TRBV7-2
J: TRBJ2-7
size: -
CDR3: CASSATGQGVLTPEQYF
DNA: TGTGCCAGCAGCGCAACGGGACAGGGGGTCTTAACGCCCGAGCAGTACTTC

D: -
V: TRBV7-9
J: TRBJ1-5
size: -
CDR3: CASSLGRYSNQPQHF
DNA: TGTGCCAGCAGCTTAGGTCGGTATAGCAATCAGCCCCAGCATTTT

D: -
V: TRBV7-7
J: TRBJ2-1
size: -
CDR3: CASSLGGGGEQFF
DNA: TGTGCTAGCAGCTTAGGGGGGGGCGGTGAGCAGTTCTTC

D: TRBD2
V: TRBV7-2
J: TRBJ2-1
size: -
CDR3: CASSLEGRGALSYEQFF
DNA: TGTGCCAGCAGCTTAGAAGGGCGGGGGGCCCTATCCTATGAGCAGTTCTTC

D: TRBD1
V: TRBV9
J: TRBJ1-6
size: -
CDR3: CASSAQGAPGNSPLHF
DNA: TGTGCCAGCAGCGCACAGGGGGCGCCCGGGAATTCACCCCTCCACTTT

D: TRBD1
V: TRBV5-8
J: TRBJ2-6
size: -
CDR3: CASSLKPGQLGSGANVLTF
DNA: TGTGCCAGCAGCCTAAAACCGGGACAGTTGGGTTCTGGGGCCAACGTCCTGACTTTC

D: -
V: TRBV19
J: TRBJ2-7
size: once
CDR3: CASSPAAAAYEQYF
DNA: TGTGCCAGTAGCCCGGCGGCGGCGGCCTACGAGCAGTACTTC

D: -
V: TRBV7-3
J: TRBJ2-1
size: once
CDR3: CASSSRAGQPDNEQFF
DNA: TGTGCCAGCAGCTCCAGAGCGGGCCAACCCGACAATGAGCAGTTCTTC

D: TRBD2
V: TRBV30
J: TRBJ2-3
size: -
CDR3: CAWTSGGDADTQYF
DNA: TGTGCCTGGACTAGCGGGGGGGACGCAGATACGCAGTATTTT

D: -
V: TRBV6-1
J: TRBJ1-2
size: -
CDR3: CASRIRGQLADGYTF
DNA: TGTGCCAGCAGGATTCGCGGACAGCTCGCCGACGGCTACACCTTC

D: TRBD2
V: TRBV4-3
J: TRBJ2-2
size: -
CDR3: CASSVDSGAGELFF
DNA: TGCGCCAGCAGCGTCGACAGCGGGGCCGGGGAGCTGTTTTTT

D: -
V: TRBV28
J: TRBJ1-1
size: -
CDR3: CASSLNGYTEAFF
DNA: TGTGCCAGCAGTTTGAACGGTTACACTGAAGCTTTCTTT

D: TRBD1
V: TRBV27
J: TRBJ2-6
size: -
CDR3: CASSLKGTVISGANVLTF
DNA: TGTGCCAGCAGTTTGAAAGGGACAGTGATCTCTGGGGCCAACGTCCTGACTTTC

D: -
V: TRBV5-1
J: TRBJ2-3
size: -
CDR3: CASSEQGGTDTQYF
DNA: TGCGCCAGCTCCGAGCAAGGGGGCACAGATACGCAGTATTTT

D: -
V: TRBV5-4
J: TRBJ2-7
size: -
CDR3: CASSSKRDISYEQYF
DNA: TGTGCCAGCAGCTCGAAGCGGGACATCTCCTACGAGCAGTACTTC

D: TRBD1
V: TRBV29-1
J: TRBJ2-7
size: few
CDR3: CSVATGGTVDF
DNA: TGCAGCGTAGCCACAGGGGGCACGGTGGACTTC

D: -
V: TRBV7-3
J: TRBJ2-2
size: once
CDR3: CASSLTGGTGELFF
DNA: TGTGCCAGCAGCTTAACAGGGGGCACCGGGGAGCTGTTTTTT

D: -
V: TRBV7-8
J: TRBJ2-7
size: -
CDR3: CASSLASLGPYEQYF
DNA: TGTGCCAGCAGCTTAGCGAGTTTGGGGCCCTACGAGCAGTACTTC

D: -
V: TRBV11-3
J: TRBJ2-5
size: -
CDR3: CASSLADQETQYF
DNA: TGTGCCAGCAGCTTAGCGGACCAAGAGACCCAGTACTTC

D: TRBD1
V: TRBV9
J: TRBJ1-2
size: -
CDR3: CASSASGGRDYGYTF
DNA: TGTGCCAGCAGCGCCTCAGGGGGTCGGGACTATGGCTACACCTTC

D: -
V: TRBV4-1
J: TRBJ1-5
size: -
CDR3: CASSHVGGYNRARLSQPQHF
DNA: TGCGCCAGCAGCCATGTTGGAGGGTACAATCGGGCTAGGCTAAGTCAGCCCCAGCATTTT

D: -
V: TRBV4-1
J: TRBJ1-5
size: -
CDR3: CASSHEAGPQHF
DNA: TGCGCCAGCAGCCATGAGGCGGGGCCCCAGCATTTT

D: TRBD1
V: TRBV4-3
J: TRBJ1-4
size: -
CDR3: CASSQLRGQGNEKLFF
DNA: TGCGCCAGCAGCCAACTCCGGGGACAGGGTAATGAAAAACTGTTTTTT

D: -
V: TRBV7-6
J: TRBJ2-1
size: once
CDR3: CASSRSGTYNEQFF
DNA: TGTGCCAGCAGCAGAAGCGGTACCTACAATGAGCAGTTCTTC

D: TRBD1
V: TRBV2
J: TRBJ2-2
size: -
CDR3: CASSETGANTGELFF
DNA: TGTGCCAGCAGCGAGACAGGGGCGAACACCGGGGAGCTGTTTTTT

D: -
V: TRBV27
J: TRBJ1-2
size: -
CDR3: CASSLKSGLNYGYTF
DNA: TGTGCCAGCAGTTTAAAATCAGGGCTAAACTATGGCTACACCTTC

D: TRBD2
V: TRBV7-3
J: TRBJ2-3
size: -
CDR3: CASSRNSGGVGTQYF
DNA: TGTGCCAGCAGCCGGAATAGCGGGGGGGTGGGTACGCAGTATTTT

D: -
V: TRBV19
J: TRBJ2-1
size: -
CDR3: CASSTHYRLDEQFF
DNA: TGTGCCAGTAGTACACACTACAGGTTAGATGAGCAGTTCTTC

D: TRBD1
V: TRBV2
J: TRBJ1-2
size: -
CDR3: CASSPGQGRGHYGYTF
DNA: TGTGCCAGCAGCCCCGGACAGGGTAGGGGGCACTATGGCTACACCTTC

D: TRBD2
V: TRBV7-3
J: TRBJ2-1
size: -
CDR3: CASSPLQRGDNEQFF
DNA: TGTGCCAGCAGCCCACTCCAGCGGGGGGACAATGAGCAGTTCTTC

D: TRBD1
V: TRBV5-1
J: TRBJ2-2
size: -
CDR3: CASSLGQGGRELFF
DNA: TGCGCCAGCAGCTTGGGACAGGGCGGAAGGGAGCTGTTTTTT

D: TRBD1
V: TRBV25-1
J: TRBJ1-6
size: -
CDR3: CATTGDVEESSYNSPLHF
DNA: TGTGCCACCACAGGGGACGTCGAAGAGAGCTCCTATAATTCCCCCCTCCACTTT

D: -
V: TRBV7-9
J: TRBJ1-2
size: -
CDR3: CASSLGWSRVDGYTF
DNA: TGTGCCAGCAGCTTAGGATGGTCACGGGTTGACGGCTACACCTTC

D: -
V: TRBV7-6
J: TRBJ2-7
size: -
CDR3: CASSSTQGSYEQYF
DNA: TGTGCCAGCAGCTCGACACAGGGTTCCTACGAGCAGTACTTC

D: -
V: TRBV7-2
J: TRBJ2-7
size: -
CDR3: CASSLSGLQSYEQYF
DNA: TGTGCCAGCAGCTTATCAGGGTTACAGTCCTACGAGCAGTACTTC

D: -
V: TRBV11-2
J: TRBJ1-4
size: -
CDR3: CASSLAVNPSEKLFF
DNA: TGTGCCAGCAGCTTAGCGGTTAACCCTAGTGAAAAACTGTTTTTT

D: TRBD1
V: TRBV5-6
J: TRBJ1-5
size: -
CDR3: CASSDRVNQPQHF
DNA: TGTGCCAGCAGCGACAGGGTGAATCAGCCCCAGCATTTT

D: TRBD1
V: TRBV19
J: TRBJ1-2
size: -
CDR3: CASSRQGNYGYTF
DNA: TGTGCCAGTAGCCGACAGGGTAACTATGGCTACACCTTC

D: TRBD1
V: TRBV5-1
J: TRBJ2-7
size: few
CDR3: CASAPDRGRYEQYF
DNA: TGCGCCAGCGCCCCGGACAGGGGCAGATACGAGCAGTACTTC